This record looks at one TCR beta chain sequence and its context. The antigen is undetermined. Other DNA sequences from this sample encode an identical CDR3 as well. This CDR3 contains 14 residues. The V end lost 0 bases, the J end lost 3 bases, and 7 bases lay between the germline ends. The germline CDR1 and CDR2 sequences are LGHNA and YNFKEQ. This record belongs to a study of cytomegalovirus exposure and HLA in healthy donors. Looking at the study overall: Falling in the Caucasian-associated ancestry cluster were 65% to 90% of approximately 400 genotyped donors. Study-level findings and limits: In a later analysis, at a false discovery rate of 0.05, 15,000 to 20,000 TCR beta sequences were associated with HLA alleles.

Use of 60 Vbeta and 13 Jbeta primers characterized the PCR. Profiled with immunoSEQ multiplex PCR; TCRdb holds only in-frame clones, not every one. This sample yields about 140,000 clones, of which 75% to 85% are seen a single time; 1.1% to 1.5% belongs to the top ten. Nominally healthy donors were sampled, though unrecorded immune exposures were likely. The origin of this receptor is a woman in her thirties or forties in good health and CMV-seronegative. This sequence joins TRBV4-2 and TRBJ2-3; D is unclear. The sample comprised PBMCs. In nucleotides, the CDR3 is TGTGCCAGCAGCCAAGAACCCGGGACAGATACGCAGTATTTT. Translating it yields CASSQEPGTDTQYF.